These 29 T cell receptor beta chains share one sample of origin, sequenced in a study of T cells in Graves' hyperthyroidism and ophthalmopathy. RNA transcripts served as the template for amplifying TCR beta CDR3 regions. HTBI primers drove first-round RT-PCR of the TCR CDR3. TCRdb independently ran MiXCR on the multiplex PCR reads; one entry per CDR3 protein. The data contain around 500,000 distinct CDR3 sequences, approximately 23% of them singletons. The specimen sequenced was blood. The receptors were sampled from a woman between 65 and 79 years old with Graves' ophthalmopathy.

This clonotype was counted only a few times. CDR3 region: CASSSANRYEQYF. DNA of the CDR3: TGCGCCAGCAGCTCCGCCAACAGATACGAGCAGTACTTC. The rearrangement links TRBV5-1 to TRBJ2-7, with D hard to call. The CDR3 totals 13 residues. Trimming took 3 bases from V and 4 from J, leaving 11 bases between them. CDR1 is SGHRS, CDR2 YFSETQ, per germline.

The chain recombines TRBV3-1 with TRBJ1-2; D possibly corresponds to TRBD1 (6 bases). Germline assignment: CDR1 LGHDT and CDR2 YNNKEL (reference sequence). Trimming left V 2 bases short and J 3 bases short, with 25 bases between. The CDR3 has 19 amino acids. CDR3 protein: CASSQSSMSAGVGDYGYTF. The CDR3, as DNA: TGTGCCAGCAGCCAATCGTCGATGTCGGCAGGGGTAGGGGACTATGGCTACACCTTC.

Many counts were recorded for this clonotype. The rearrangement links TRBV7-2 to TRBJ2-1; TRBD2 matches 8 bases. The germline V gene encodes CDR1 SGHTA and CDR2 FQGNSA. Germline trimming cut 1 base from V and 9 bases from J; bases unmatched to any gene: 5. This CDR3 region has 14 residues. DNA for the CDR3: TGTGCCAGCAGCTTAGATGCTAGCGGGCGTGAGCAGTTCTTC. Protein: CASSLDASGREQFF.

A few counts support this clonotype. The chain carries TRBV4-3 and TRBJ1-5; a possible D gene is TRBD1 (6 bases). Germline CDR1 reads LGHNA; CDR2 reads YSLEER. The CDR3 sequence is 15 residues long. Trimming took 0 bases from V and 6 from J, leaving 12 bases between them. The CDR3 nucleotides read TGCGCCAGCAGCCAAGATCAACAGGGTGGTCAGCCCCAGCATTTT. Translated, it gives CASSQDQQGGQPQHF.

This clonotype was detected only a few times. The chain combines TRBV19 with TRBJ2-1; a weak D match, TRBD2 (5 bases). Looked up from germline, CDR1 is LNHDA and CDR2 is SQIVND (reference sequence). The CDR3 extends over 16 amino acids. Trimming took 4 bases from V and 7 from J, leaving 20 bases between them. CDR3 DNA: TGTGCCAGTAGTACCCCCTCAGCGGACGCGAGAAATGAGCAGTTCTTC. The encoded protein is CASSTPSADARNEQFF.

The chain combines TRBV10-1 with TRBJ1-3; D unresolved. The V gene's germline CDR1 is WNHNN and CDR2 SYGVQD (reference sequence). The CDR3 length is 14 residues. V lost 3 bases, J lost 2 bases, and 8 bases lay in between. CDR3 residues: CASSESWAGNTIYF. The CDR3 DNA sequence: TGCGCCAGCAGTGAATCGTGGGCTGGAAACACCATATATTTT.

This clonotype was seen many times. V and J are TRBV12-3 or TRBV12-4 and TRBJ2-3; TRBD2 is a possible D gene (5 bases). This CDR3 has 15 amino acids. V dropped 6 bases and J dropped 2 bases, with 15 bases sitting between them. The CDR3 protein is CASRRLRTFTDTQYF. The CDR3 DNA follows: TGTGCCAGCAGGCGACTAAGAACGTTCACAGATACGCAGTATTTT.

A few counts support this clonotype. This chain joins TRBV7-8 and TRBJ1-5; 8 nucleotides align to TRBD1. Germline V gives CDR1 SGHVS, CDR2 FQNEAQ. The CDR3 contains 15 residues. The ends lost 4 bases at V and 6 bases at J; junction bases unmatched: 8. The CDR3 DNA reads TGTGCCAGCAGCTCCGGGACAGGTGGGGTTCAGCCCCAGCATTTT. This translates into CASSSGTGGVQPQHF.

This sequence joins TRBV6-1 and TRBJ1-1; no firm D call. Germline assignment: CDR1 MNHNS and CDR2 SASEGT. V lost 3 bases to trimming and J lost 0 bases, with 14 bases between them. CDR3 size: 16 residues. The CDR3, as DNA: TGTGCCAGCAGTGAGGAGAGGGCGGTAATGAACACTGAAGCTTTCTTT. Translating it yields CASSEERAVMNTEAFF.

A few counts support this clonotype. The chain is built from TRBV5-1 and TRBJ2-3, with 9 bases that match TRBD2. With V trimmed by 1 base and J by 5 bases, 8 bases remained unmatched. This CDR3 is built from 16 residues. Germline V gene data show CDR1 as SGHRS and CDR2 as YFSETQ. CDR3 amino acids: CASSLQASGAGDTQYF. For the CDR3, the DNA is TGCGCCAGCAGCTTGCAGGCTAGCGGGGCAGGAGATACGCAGTATTTT.

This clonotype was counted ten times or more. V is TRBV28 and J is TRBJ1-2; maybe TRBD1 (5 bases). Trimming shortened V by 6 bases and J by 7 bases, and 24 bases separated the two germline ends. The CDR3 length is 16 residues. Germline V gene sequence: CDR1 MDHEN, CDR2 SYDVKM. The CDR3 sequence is CASSPNRGVKYSGYTF. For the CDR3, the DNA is TGTGCCAGCAGCCCTAACCGGGGGGTCAAATACTCTGGCTACACCTTC.

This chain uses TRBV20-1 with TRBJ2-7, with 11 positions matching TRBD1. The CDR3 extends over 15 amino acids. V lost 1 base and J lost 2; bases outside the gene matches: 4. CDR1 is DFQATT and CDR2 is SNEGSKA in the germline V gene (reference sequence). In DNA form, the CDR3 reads TGCAGTGCTAGAGGAACGGGACAGGGGGCCTACGAGCAGTACTTC. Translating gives CSARGTGQGAYEQYF.

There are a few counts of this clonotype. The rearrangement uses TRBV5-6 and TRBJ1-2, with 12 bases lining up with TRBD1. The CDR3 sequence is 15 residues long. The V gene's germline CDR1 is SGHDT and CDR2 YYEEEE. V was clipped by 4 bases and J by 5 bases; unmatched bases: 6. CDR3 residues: CASSGDRGRWYGYTF. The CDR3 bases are TGTGCCAGCAGCGGGGACAGGGGGCGATGGTATGGCTACACCTTC.

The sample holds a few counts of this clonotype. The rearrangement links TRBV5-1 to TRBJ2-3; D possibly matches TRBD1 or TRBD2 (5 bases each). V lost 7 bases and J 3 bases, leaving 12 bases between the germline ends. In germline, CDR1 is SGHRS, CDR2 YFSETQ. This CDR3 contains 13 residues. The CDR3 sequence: CASGTSRTDTQYF. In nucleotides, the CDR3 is TGCGCCAGCGGGACCAGTCGGACAGATACGCAGTATTTT.

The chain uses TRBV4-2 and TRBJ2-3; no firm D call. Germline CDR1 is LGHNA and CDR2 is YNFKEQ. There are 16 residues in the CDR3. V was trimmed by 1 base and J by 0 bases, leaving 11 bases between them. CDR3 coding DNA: TGTGCCAGCAGCCAAGGGTCCTCCCCCAGCACAGATACGCAGTATTTT. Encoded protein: CASSQGSSPSTDTQYF.

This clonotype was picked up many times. The CDR3 DNA reads TGTGCCAGCAGCCCCCGCTCCTACAATGAGCAGTTCTTC. It encodes CASSPRSYNEQFF. The chain joins TRBV28 to TRBJ2-1; D is ambiguous. V was clipped by 6 bases and J by 0 bases, with 6 bases between them. CDR3 length: 13 amino acids. Looked up from germline, CDR1 is MDHEN and CDR2 is SYDVKM. Supplemented by reference TRBV28 and TRBJ2-1, the full variable domain reads DVKVTQSSRYLVKRTGEKVFLECVQDMDHENMFWYRQDPGLGLRLIYFSYDVKMKEKGDIPEGYSVSREKKERFSLILESASTNQTSMYLCASSPRSYNEQFFGPGTRLTVL.

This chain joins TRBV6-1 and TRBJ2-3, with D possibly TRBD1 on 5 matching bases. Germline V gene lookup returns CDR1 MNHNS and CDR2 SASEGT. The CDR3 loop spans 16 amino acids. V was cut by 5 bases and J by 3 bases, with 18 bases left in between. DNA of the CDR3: TGTGCCAGCAGTAGGACGAGTCAGGGTTTGACAGATACGCAGTATTTT. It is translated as CASSRTSQGLTDTQYF.

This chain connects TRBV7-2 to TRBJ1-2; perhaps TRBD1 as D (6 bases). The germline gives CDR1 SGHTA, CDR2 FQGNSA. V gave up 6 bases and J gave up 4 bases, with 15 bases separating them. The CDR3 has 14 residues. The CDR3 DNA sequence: TGTGCCAGCAGTTACGACAGGATTAGCTATGGCTACACCTTC. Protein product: CASSYDRISYGYTF. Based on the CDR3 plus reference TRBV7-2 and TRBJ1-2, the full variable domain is GAGVSQSPSNKVTEKGKDVELRCDPISGHTALYWYRQSLGQGLEFLIYFQGNSAPDKSGLPSDRFSAERTGGSVSTLTIQRTQQEDSAVYLCASSYDRISYGYTFGSGTRLTVV.

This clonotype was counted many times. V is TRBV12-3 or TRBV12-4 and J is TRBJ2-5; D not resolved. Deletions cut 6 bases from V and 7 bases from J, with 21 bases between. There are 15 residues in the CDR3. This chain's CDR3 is CASSPTGSRVGTQYF. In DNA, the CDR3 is TGTGCCAGCAGCCCTACCGGGTCCCGGGTCGGGACCCAGTACTTC.

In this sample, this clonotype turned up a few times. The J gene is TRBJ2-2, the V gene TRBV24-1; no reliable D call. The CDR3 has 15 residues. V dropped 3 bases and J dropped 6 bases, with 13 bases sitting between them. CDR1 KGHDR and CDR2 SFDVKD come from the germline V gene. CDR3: CATSDPVSAAGELFF. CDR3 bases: TGTGCCACCAGTGATCCTGTTTCGGCCGCCGGGGAGCTGTTTTTT.

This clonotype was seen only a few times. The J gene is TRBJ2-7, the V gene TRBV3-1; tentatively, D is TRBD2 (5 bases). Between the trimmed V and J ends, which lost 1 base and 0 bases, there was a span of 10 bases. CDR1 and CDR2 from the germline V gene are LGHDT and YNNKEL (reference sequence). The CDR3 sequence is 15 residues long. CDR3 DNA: TGTGCCAGCAGCCAAGGAGCGGCGACCTCCTACGAGCAGTACTTC. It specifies CASSQGAATSYEQYF.

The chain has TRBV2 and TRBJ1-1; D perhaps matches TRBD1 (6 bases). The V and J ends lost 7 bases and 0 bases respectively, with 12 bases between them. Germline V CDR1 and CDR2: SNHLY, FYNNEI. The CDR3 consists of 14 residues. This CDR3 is CASNSQGMNTEAFF. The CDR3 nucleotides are TGTGCCAGCAACTCACAGGGAATGAACACTGAAGCTTTCTTT.

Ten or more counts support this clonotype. The CDR3: CASRLNADTQYF. The CDR3, as DNA: TGTGCCAGCAGGCTAAATGCAGATACGCAGTATTTT. This sequence joins TRBV12-3 or TRBV12-4 and TRBJ2-3; D unclear. V was trimmed by 6 bases and J by 4 bases, leaving 8 bases between them. CDR3 size: 12 residues.

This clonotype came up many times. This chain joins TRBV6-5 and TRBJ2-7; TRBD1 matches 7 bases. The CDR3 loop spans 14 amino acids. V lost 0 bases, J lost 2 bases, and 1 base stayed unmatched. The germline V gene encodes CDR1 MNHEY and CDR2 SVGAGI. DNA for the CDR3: TGTGCCAGCAGTTACTCGCAGGGGGCCTACGAGCAGTACTTC. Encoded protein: CASSYSQGAYEQYF.

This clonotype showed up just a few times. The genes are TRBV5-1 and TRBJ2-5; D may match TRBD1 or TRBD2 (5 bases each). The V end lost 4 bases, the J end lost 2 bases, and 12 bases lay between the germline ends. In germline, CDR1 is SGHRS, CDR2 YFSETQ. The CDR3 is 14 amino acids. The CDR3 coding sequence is TGCGCCAGCAGCGGGGGACGGTCACAAGAGACCCAGTACTTC. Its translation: CASSGGRSQETQYF.

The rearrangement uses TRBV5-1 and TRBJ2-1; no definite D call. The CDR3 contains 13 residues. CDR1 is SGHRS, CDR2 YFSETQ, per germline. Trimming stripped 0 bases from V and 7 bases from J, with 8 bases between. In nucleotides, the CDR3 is TGCGCCAGCAGCTTGGCCCCGCGAAATGAGCAGTTCTTC. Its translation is CASSLAPRNEQFF.

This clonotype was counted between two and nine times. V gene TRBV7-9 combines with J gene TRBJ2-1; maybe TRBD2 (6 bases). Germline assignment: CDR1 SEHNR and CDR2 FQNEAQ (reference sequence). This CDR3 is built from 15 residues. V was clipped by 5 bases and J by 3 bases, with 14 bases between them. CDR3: CASSPPTSFYNEQFF. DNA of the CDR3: TGTGCCAGCAGCCCCCCGACTAGTTTCTACAATGAGCAGTTCTTC. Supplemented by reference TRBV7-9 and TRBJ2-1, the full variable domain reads DTGVSQNPRHKITKRGQNVTFRCDPISEHNRLYWYRQTLGQGPEFLTYFQNEAQLEKSRLLSDRFSAERPKGSFSTLEIQRTEQGDSAMYLCASSPPTSFYNEQFFGPGTRLTVL.

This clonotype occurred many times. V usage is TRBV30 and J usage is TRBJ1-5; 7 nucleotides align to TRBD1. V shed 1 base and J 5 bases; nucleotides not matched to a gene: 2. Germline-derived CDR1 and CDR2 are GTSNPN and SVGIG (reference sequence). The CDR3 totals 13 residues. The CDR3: CAWSEGGHQPQHF. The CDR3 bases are TGTGCCTGGAGTGAAGGGGGCCATCAGCCCCAGCATTTT.

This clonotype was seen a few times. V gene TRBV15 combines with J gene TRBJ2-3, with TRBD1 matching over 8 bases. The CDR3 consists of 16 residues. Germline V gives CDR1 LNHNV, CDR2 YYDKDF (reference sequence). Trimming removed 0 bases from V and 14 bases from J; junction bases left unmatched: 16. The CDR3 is CATSRDFAGGGPAPYF. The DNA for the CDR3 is TGTGCCACCAGCAGAGATTTTGCAGGGGGCGGCCCTGCGCCGTATTTT.